The text below deals with one T cell receptor beta chain. This specimen includes other DNA sequences encoding the same CDR3. PCR used 60 Vbeta primers and 13 Jbeta primers. Profiled with immunoSEQ multiplex PCR; TCRdb holds only in-frame clones, not every one. Of 40,000 or so clones in the sample, about 66% were seen once. This CDR3 region has 12 residues. Trimming stripped 5 bases from V and 2 bases from J, with 6 bases between. The V gene's germline CDR1 is SEHNR and CDR2 FQNEAQ (reference sequence). The entry originates in a study of cytomegalovirus exposure and HLA in healthy donors. This TCR came from a man aged 50 to 59 in good health and CMV-seropositive. Sample: PBMCs. This chain links TRBV7-9 with TRBJ1-1; D not certain. This CDR3 is CASSLINTEAFF. DNA of the CDR3: TGTGCCAGCAGCCTTATTAACACTGAAGCTTTCTTT.